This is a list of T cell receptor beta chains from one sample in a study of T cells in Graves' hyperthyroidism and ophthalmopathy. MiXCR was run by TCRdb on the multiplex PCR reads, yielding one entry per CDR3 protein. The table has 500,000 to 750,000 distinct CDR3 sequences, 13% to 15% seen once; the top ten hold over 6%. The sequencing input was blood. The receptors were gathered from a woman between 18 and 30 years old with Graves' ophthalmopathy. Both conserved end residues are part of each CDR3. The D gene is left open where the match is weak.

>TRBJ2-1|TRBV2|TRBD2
CASGSGLARYNEQFF
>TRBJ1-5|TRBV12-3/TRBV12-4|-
CASSPGQTALGSNQPQHF
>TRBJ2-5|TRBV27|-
CASSLDLQETQYF
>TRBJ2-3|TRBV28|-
CASSLYPGWADTQYF
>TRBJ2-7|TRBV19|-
CASKSGSSYEQYF
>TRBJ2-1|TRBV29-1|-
CSVYSPGSSYNEQFF
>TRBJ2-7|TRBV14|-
CASSQVRGTPPRDRWQYF
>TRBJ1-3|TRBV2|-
CASSDRFTSGNTIYF
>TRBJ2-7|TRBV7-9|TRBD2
CASSLGGRALYEQYF
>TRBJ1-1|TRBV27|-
CASSFGGSAEAFF
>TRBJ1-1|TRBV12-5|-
CASGLGRGVQGHTEAFF
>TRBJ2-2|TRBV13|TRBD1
CASQYRGGTGELFF
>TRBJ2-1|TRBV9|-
CASSPSRASRIGEFF
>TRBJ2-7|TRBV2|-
CASSEGRGSYEQYF
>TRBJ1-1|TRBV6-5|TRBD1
CASSYSRGTGQNTEAFF
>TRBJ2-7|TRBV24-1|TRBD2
CATSDPRTRSEQYF
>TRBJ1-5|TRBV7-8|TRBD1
CASSSGAGTENQPQHF
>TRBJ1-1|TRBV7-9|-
CASSLVFVGEGAFF
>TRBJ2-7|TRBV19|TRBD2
CASSMRLAGEQYF
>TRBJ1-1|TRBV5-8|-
CASSLGSPTLEAFF
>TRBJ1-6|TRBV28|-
CATQKTHRNSPLHF
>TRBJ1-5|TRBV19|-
CASSIQLRDNQPQHF
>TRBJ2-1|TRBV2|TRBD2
CASSGARPGTSGRGNEQFF
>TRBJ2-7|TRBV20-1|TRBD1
CSAFLPGQHYEQYF
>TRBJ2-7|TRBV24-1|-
CATSLGDSEQYF
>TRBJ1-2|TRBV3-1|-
CASSRDQVGATGYGYTF
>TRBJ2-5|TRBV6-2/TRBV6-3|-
CASSYGGFEETQYF
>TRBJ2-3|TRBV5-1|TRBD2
CASSLGTSGISDTQYF
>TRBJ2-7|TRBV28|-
CASSNDYEQYF
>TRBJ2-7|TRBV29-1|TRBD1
CSVAGDSYEQYF
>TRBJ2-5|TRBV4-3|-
CASSPSPVPGETQYF
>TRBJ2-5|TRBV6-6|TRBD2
CASSYGTSGRARQETQYF
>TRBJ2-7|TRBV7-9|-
CASSLAPANEQYF